Following are 28 T cell receptor beta chains from one sample sequenced in a study of CD8+ T cells in alopecia areata. As for treatment: oral pan-JAK inhibitor, 5-10 mg twice daily. Extracted RNA was reverse transcribed, and the resulting cDNA served as sequencing template. Libraries were prepared by immunoSEQ multiplex PCR; TCRdb keeps only in-frame clonotypes and omits some of them. The data contain about 220,000 clones, around 57% of them singletons. Sequencing was performed on CD4+ T cells sorted from blood, taken at week 4, from a patient treated with tofacitinib. These receptors were taken from a human donor with alopecia areata.

The chain couples TRBV2 to TRBJ2-7; D perhaps matches TRBD1 (5 bases). Germline CDR1 and CDR2: SNHLY and FYNNEI. The CDR3 sequence is 12 residues long. Trimming took off 2 bases at V and 5 bases at J, with 7 bases between the two ends. CDR3 sequence reads: CASSELGDEQYF. Here the CDR3 DNA reads TGTGCCAGCAGTGAATTAGGGGACGAGCAGTACTTC.

V is TRBV2 and J is TRBJ1-2, with no clear D. In germline, CDR1 is SNHLY, CDR2 FYNNEI. There are 14 residues in the CDR3. Trimming took 6 bases from V and 0 from J, leaving 11 bases between them. The CDR3 loop reads CASRTYGTNYGYTF. The CDR3 bases are TGTGCCAGCAGGACCTACGGGACTAACTATGGCTACACCTTC.

The chain joins TRBV29-1 to TRBJ1-1; TRBD1 aligns across 8 bases. Germline CDR1 SQVTM, CDR2 ANQGSEA. This CDR3 spans 14 amino acids. Losses at the gene ends were 6 bases for V and 0 bases for J; bases not matched to a gene: 6. The chain's CDR3 is CSVRDRSLNTEAFF. The CDR3 DNA reads TGCAGCGTCCGGGACAGGAGCTTGAACACTGAAGCTTTCTTT.

The rearrangement joins TRBV5-1 to TRBJ1-1; maybe TRBD1 (6 bases). This CDR3 spans 12 amino acids. The V gene's germline CDR1 is SGHRS and CDR2 YFSETQ. Between the trimmed V and J ends, which lost 2 bases and 7 bases, there was a span of 9 bases. The CDR3 bases are TGCGCCAGCAGCTTCACAGGGCTTGAAGCTTTCTTT. It translates to CASSFTGLEAFF. The full variable domain, rest sourced from reference TRBV5-1 and TRBJ1-1, is KAGVTQTPRYLIKTRGQQVTLSCSPISGHRSVSWYQQTPGQGLQFLFEYFSETQRNKGNFPGRFSGRQFSNSRSEMNVSTLELGDSALYLCASSFTGLEAFFGQGTRLTVV.

This chain links TRBV6-1 with TRBJ2-7; D is perhaps TRBD2 (5 bases). CDR1 is MNHNS, CDR2 SASEGT, per germline. Trimming took 10 bases from V and 5 from J, leaving 12 bases between them. The CDR3 runs to 11 residues. In DNA, the CDR3 is TGTGCCACCCAAGTCGGGGACGAGCAGTACTTC. Residues: CATQVGDEQYF.

This chain links TRBV29-1 with TRBJ1-2; D remains ambiguous. V lost 7 bases and J 4 bases, leaving 19 bases between the germline ends. CDR3 length: 14 residues. The germline gives CDR1 SQVTM, CDR2 ANQGSEA. Written as DNA, the CDR3 is TGCAGCGCCGCCAACTTGGCCCCAATCTATGGCTACACCTTC. As protein: CSAANLAPIYGYTF.

Turning to this clone: The same CDR3 is also encoded by other DNA sequences in this sample. V usage is TRBV18 and J usage is TRBJ2-6, with D unresolved. CDR3 length equals 15 residues. Deletions cut 2 bases from V and 0 bases from J, with 5 bases between. In germline, CDR1 is KGHSH, CDR2 LQKENI. The CDR3 DNA follows: TGTGCCAGCTCACCAGATCGCTCTGGGGCCAACGTCCTGACTTTC. Amino acids: CASSPDRSGANVLTF.

The genes are TRBV14 and TRBJ1-1; D is ambiguous. The CDR3 has 14 residues. From germline, CDR1 is SGHDN and CDR2 FVKESK. V lost 7 bases and J lost 1, with 13 bases in between. CDR3 residues: CASTQHGSNTEAFF. The CDR3 DNA sequence: TGTGCCAGCACCCAGCACGGGTCGAACACTGAAGCTTTCTTT.

The V and J genes are TRBV29-1 and TRBJ1-1, with no clear D. The germline V gene has CDR1 SQVTM and CDR2 ANQGSEA. V was shortened by 4 bases and J by 4 bases, with 10 bases between the two germline ends. CDR3 length equals 12 residues. This CDR3 is CSVGPPGTEAFF. Written as DNA, the CDR3 is TGCAGCGTTGGGCCCCCGGGCACTGAAGCTTTCTTT. Variable domain in full (rest from reference TRBV29-1 and TRBJ1-1): SAVISQKPSRDICQRGTSLTIQCQVDSQVTMMFWYRQQPGQSLTLIATANQGSEATYESGFVIDKFPISRPNLTFSTLTVSNMSPEDSSIYLCSVGPPGTEAFFGQGTRLTVV.

Points on this clone: Other nucleotide sequences in the sample specify the same CDR3. The chain joins TRBV29-1 to TRBJ1-2; D is perhaps TRBD1 (5 bases). The CDR3 runs to 12 residues. Germline V gene lookup returns CDR1 SQVTM and CDR2 ANQGSEA. V was cut by 6 bases and J by 4 bases, with 12 bases left in between. The CDR3 is CSVAGTVYGYTF. In DNA, the CDR3 is TGCAGCGTCGCCGGGACGGTCTATGGCTACACCTTC. Combining the CDR3 with reference TRBV29-1 and TRBJ1-2 gives the whole variable domain SAVISQKPSRDICQRGTSLTIQCQVDSQVTMMFWYRQQPGQSLTLIATANQGSEATYESGFVIDKFPISRPNLTFSTLTVSNMSPEDSSIYLCSVAGTVYGYTFGSGTRLTVV.

This chain uses TRBV2 with TRBJ1-5; TRBD1 matches at 7 bases. This CDR3 has 15 residues. V trimming: 4 bases; J trimming: 2 bases; junction bases outside the gene matches: 5. Per the germline V gene, CDR1 is SNHLY and CDR2 is FYNNEI. This CDR3 is CASSADRVGNQPQHF. The CDR3 DNA follows: TGTGCCAGCAGTGCCGACAGGGTTGGCAATCAGCCCCAGCATTTT.

This chain uses TRBV25-1 with TRBJ1-6; a possible D gene is TRBD1 (6 bases). CDR3 size: 14 residues. Germline CDR1 and CDR2: MGHDK and SYGVNS. V lost 5 bases, J lost 10 bases, and 15 bases lay in between. The CDR3 nucleotides read TGTGCCAGCAGTCCGACAGGAATTGGATCACCCCTCCACTTT. Its protein product is CASSPTGIGSPLHF.

The chain joins TRBV5-4 to TRBJ2-7, with 7 bases lining up with TRBD1. CDR1 and CDR2 from the germline V gene are SGHNT and YYREEE (reference sequence). The J segment lost 2 bases and the V segment lost 2 bases, leaving 4 bases of the junction unmatched. The CDR3 extends over 14 amino acids. CDR3 nucleotides: TGTGCCAGCAGCTTAGTGGGACAGACCTACGAGCAGTACTTC. It yields the protein CASSLVGQTYEQYF.

This clone was seen only once. The chain links TRBV11-2 to TRBJ2-7, with D possibly matching TRBD1 (6 bases). Germline CDR1 reads SGHAT; CDR2 reads FQNNGV. The CDR3 loop spans 14 amino acids. V was pared by 4 bases and J by 5 bases, with 15 bases between. CDR3 sequence reads: CASSSYLGGNEQYF. In DNA form, the CDR3 reads TGTGCCAGCAGCTCCTATCTTGGGGGCAACGAGCAGTACTTC.

Only a few counts were recorded for this clone. The rearrangement uses TRBV9 and TRBJ2-7, with D hard to call. Per the germline V gene, CDR1 is SGDLS and CDR2 is YYNGEE. V shed 0 bases and J shed 0 bases, with 10 bases lying between them. The CDR3 is made up of 15 amino acids. This CDR3 reads CASSVGERSSYEQYF. CDR3 DNA sequence: TGTGCCAGCAGCGTAGGAGAACGTTCCTCCTACGAGCAGTACTTC.

This clone occurred a few times. The V and J genes are TRBV10-3 and TRBJ1-2, with unresolved D. This CDR3 comprises 11 residues. V was trimmed by 8 bases and J by 3 bases, leaving 7 bases between them. CDR1 and CDR2 from the germline V gene are ENHRY and SYGVKD. This chain's CDR3 is CAIGSHYGYTF. The CDR3 DNA reads as TGTGCCATCGGAAGCCACTATGGCTACACCTTC.

The J gene is TRBJ2-6, the V gene TRBV27; maybe TRBD2 (6 bases). The V and J ends lost 7 bases and 2 bases respectively, with 15 bases between them. This CDR3 is 16 amino acids long. Germline CDR1 and CDR2: MNHEY and SMNVEV (reference sequence). In DNA, the CDR3 is TGTGCCAGCACGGGCCGAGGGAGGCCTGGGGCCAACGTCCTGACTTTC. This encodes CASTGRGRPGANVLTF.

This rearrangement joins TRBV5-1 to TRBJ2-7, with D possibly TRBD1 on 8 matching bases. Germline loops: CDR1 SGHRS, CDR2 YFSETQ. There are 14 residues in the CDR3. Trimming removed 4 bases at V and 6 bases at J, with 17 bases between. The CDR3 protein is CASSLGQGGGEQYF. CDR3 bases: TGCGCCAGCAGCCTAGGACAGGGAGGGGGCGAGCAGTACTTC. The whole variable domain, remainder taken from reference TRBV5-1 and TRBJ2-7, is KAGVTQTPRYLIKTRGQQVTLSCSPISGHRSVSWYQQTPGQGLQFLFEYFSETQRNKGNFPGRFSGRQFSNSRSEMNVSTLELGDSALYLCASSLGQGGGEQYFGPGTRLTVT.

V usage is TRBV27 and J usage is TRBJ2-3; D unclear. With 6 bases removed from V and 1 base from J, the gap between germline ends came to 11 bases. This CDR3 region has 14 residues. The germline V gene encodes CDR1 MNHEY and CDR2 SMNVEV (reference sequence). Here the CDR3 reads CASRTGRRTDTQYF. The CDR3 DNA is TGTGCCAGCAGAACCGGACGACGCACAGATACGCAGTATTTT.

This sequence joins TRBV27 and TRBJ1-2, with 7 bases fitting TRBD1. The V and J ends lost 6 bases and 5 bases, in that order; junction bases with no gene match: 12. Germline values: CDR1 MNHEY, CDR2 SMNVEV (reference sequence). CDR3 length: 15 amino acids. The CDR3 sequence is CASSLKGQRSYGYTF. CDR3 nucleotides: TGTGCCAGCAGCTTAAAGGGACAGAGAAGTTATGGCTACACCTTC.

This clone has a single count. The DNA of the CDR3 is TGTGCCAGCAGCTTAGCAGGGGATCAGCCCCAGCATTTT. Translating gives CASSLAGDQPQHF. The rearrangement joins TRBV7-9 to TRBJ1-5, with D maybe TRBD1 (5 bases). Looked up from germline, CDR1 is SEHNR and CDR2 is FQNEAQ (reference sequence). The CDR3 runs 13 residues. Trimming left V 0 bases short and J 5 bases short, with 5 bases between.

In this sample, this clone turned up once. The chain recombines TRBV29-1 with TRBJ1-1, with a tentative D call TRBD1 (5 bases). V lost 3 bases to trimming and J lost 1 base, with 15 bases between them. This CDR3 contains 15 residues. The germline V gene encodes CDR1 SQVTM and CDR2 ANQGSEA. CDR3 sequence (DNA): TGCAGCGTTGATCCCTTGGGACGGACGAACACTGAAGCTTTCTTT. This sequence encodes CSVDPLGRTNTEAFF.

This rearrangement joins TRBV30 to TRBJ1-6, with 7 bases matching TRBD1. Germline trimming cut 4 bases from V and 7 bases from J; bases unmatched to any gene: 4. This CDR3 comprises 13 residues. Per germline, CDR1 GTSNPN and CDR2 SVGIG (reference sequence). The CDR3 loop reads CAWTGTVNSPLHF. The CDR3 DNA reads as TGTGCCTGGACCGGGACAGTAAATTCACCCCTCCACTTT.

The chain carries TRBV2 and TRBJ2-1; 8 nucleotides line up with TRBD2. Trimming removed 7 bases from V and 9 bases from J; junction bases left unmatched: 14. Germline V lookup: CDR1 SNHLY, CDR2 FYNNEI. The CDR3 consists of 15 residues. The CDR3 spells CASKTSRAAGGEQFF. The DNA of the CDR3 is TGTGCCAGCAAGACCTCCCGGGCCGCGGGAGGTGAGCAGTTCTTC.

The chain employs TRBV30 and TRBJ1-4, with D unclear. CDR1 is GTSNPN, CDR2 SVGIG, per germline (reference sequence). The CDR3 consists of 13 residues. V shed 8 bases and J shed 7 bases, with 17 bases lying between them. Here the CDR3 DNA reads TGTGCCCAGCATGCGAAGGGCGGTGAAAAACTGTTTTTT. This codes for CAQHAKGGEKLFF.

This chain links TRBV27 with TRBJ1-6; D remains ambiguous. Per germline, CDR1 MNHEY and CDR2 SMNVEV (reference sequence). Between the trimmed V and J ends, which lost 10 bases and 5 bases, there was a span of 18 bases. This CDR3 has 15 residues. This CDR3 is CATAEVGRNNSPLHF. The CDR3 bases are TGTGCCACCGCAGAAGTAGGGCGCAATAATTCACCCCTCCACTTT.

CDR3 residues: CAGRQGALGYTF. The DNA of the CDR3 is TGTGCCGGCCGACAGGGGGCGTTGGGCTACACCTTC. The chain is built from TRBV2 and TRBJ1-2; 10 bases are a match to TRBD1. This CDR3 has 12 residues. Germline assignment: CDR1 SNHLY and CDR2 FYNNEI. The V gene end was trimmed by 11 bases and the J gene end by 8 bases; junction bases not matched to a gene: 8.

This clone was found a few times. The genes are TRBV29-1 and TRBJ1-1; maybe TRBD1 (6 bases). The CDR3 has 12 amino acids. Trimming took 8 bases from V and 1 from J, leaving 11 bases between them. The germline CDR1 and CDR2 sequences are SQVTM and ANQGSEA. The DNA of the CDR3 is TGCAGCATGGGACACCCGAACACTGAAGCTTTCTTT. It translates to CSMGHPNTEAFF.